Below are 28 T cell receptor beta chains sequenced from a single sample in a study of T cell repertoires in cytomegalovirus infection (dated by TCRdb to about 2019). Their recognized antigens are unknown. Reads for this sample came from an Illumina HiSeq 1500. TCRdb trimmed the raw reads at Q25, called clones with MiXCR and kept productive beta chains. CDR3 protein sequences are deduplicated, and each keeps its most common genes and DNA. The sample table records 800,000 to 950,000 distinct CDR3 sequences; 30% to 35% of these occur just once. The ten largest clones represent around 12% of the sample. The sample's treatment or condition label is to be understood as: in vitro stimulation with specific CMV peptide epitopes to enrich CMV-specific T cells. Sample: cultured CD8+ T cells from PBMCs, taken from culture after CMV antigen stimulation. These receptors all stem from a human donor in good health (CMV status not recorded). Some clones in this sample may be carry-over from other donors' samples.

The chain couples TRBV20-1 to TRBJ2-7; D tentatively fits TRBD1 or TRBD2 (7 bases each). Germline values: CDR1 DFQATT, CDR2 SNEGSKA (reference sequence). Deletions cut 3 bases from V and 3 bases from J, with 18 bases between. There are 15 residues in the CDR3. CDR3 bases: TGCAGTGCTAGTGACCGGGGAGGGACAGTCTACGAGCAGTACGTC. Encoded protein: CSASDRGGTVYEQYV.

The V and J genes are TRBV6-2 or TRBV6-3 and TRBJ2-2; no firm D call. CDR3 length: 16 amino acids. V dropped 6 bases and J dropped 1 base, with 15 bases sitting between them. The germline V gene has CDR1 MNHEY and CDR2 SVGEGT. Here the CDR3 DNA reads TGTGCCAGCAGCCCCATCCCACGGTGGAACACCGGGGAGCTGTTTTTT. It codes for CASSPIPRWNTGELFF.

This clonotype was counted at least ten times. This rearrangement joins TRBV7-2 to TRBJ2-3; TRBD2 is a possible D gene (7 bases). The CDR3 loop spans 16 amino acids. Germline CDR1 is SGHTA and CDR2 is FQGNSA. V lost 7 bases to trimming and J lost 6 bases, with 23 bases between them. CDR3 sequence: CASTLDLRGGWDTQYF. CDR3 DNA sequence: TGTGCCAGCACCCTCGACCTGAGGGGGGGCTGGGATACGCAGTATTTT.

Only a few counts were recorded for this clonotype. The chain recombines TRBV6-5 with TRBJ2-7; no definite D call. This CDR3 is 15 amino acids long. Deletions cut 0 bases from V and 2 bases from J, with 11 bases between. Looked up from germline, CDR1 is MNHEY and CDR2 is SVGAGI. The CDR3 nucleotides are TGTGCCAGCAGTTACTCGGCGCAGTCTACCTACGAGCAGTACGTC. Amino acids: CASSYSAQSTYEQYV.

The genes are TRBV9 and TRBJ1-6, with 7 positions matching TRBD1. There are 15 residues in the CDR3. After removal of 2 bases from V and 7 bases from J, the junction contained 6 bases not matched to a gene. CDR1 SGDLS and CDR2 YYNGEE come from the germline V gene. CDR3 DNA: TGTGCCAGCAGCGTCGGGACAGTCAGGAATTCACCCCTCCACTTT. It encodes CASSVGTVRNSPLHF.

This clonotype was found a few times. The rearrangement joins TRBV10-1 to TRBJ1-1; possibly TRBD1 for D (5 bases). There are 13 residues in the CDR3. V lost 6 bases, J lost 4 bases, and 12 bases lay in between. Germline CDR1 and CDR2: WNHNN and SYGVQD (reference sequence). CDR3 sequence (DNA): TGCGCCAGCAGCCAAGGACATTCCACTGAAGCTTTCTTT. This translates into CASSQGHSTEAFF.

This clonotype was observed many times. This chain uses TRBV7-9 with TRBJ2-5, with 8 bases identical to TRBD2. V lost 5 bases, J lost 5 bases, and 13 bases stayed unmatched. The length of the CDR3 is 16 residues. In germline, CDR1 is SEHNR, CDR2 FQNEAQ (reference sequence). CDR3 sequence reads: CASSPAGARYRETQYF. The DNA of the CDR3 is TGTGCCAGCAGCCCAGCGGGGGCGCGGTATAGGGAGACCCAGTACTTC. Complete variable domain (other parts from reference TRBV7-9 and TRBJ2-5): DTGVSQNPRHKITKRGQNVTFRCDPISEHNRLYWYRQTLGQGPEFLTYFQNEAQLEKSRLLSDRFSAERPKGSFSTLEIQRTEQGDSAMYLCASSPAGARYRETQYFGPGTRLLVL.

The chain combines TRBV5-6 with TRBJ2-1; tentatively, D is TRBD1 (5 bases). The CDR3 runs 14 residues. Per germline, CDR1 SGHDT and CDR2 YYEEEE. The V end lost 2 bases, the J end lost 8 bases, and 14 bases lay between the germline ends. The CDR3 nucleotides are TGTGCCAGCAGCTTCCTCCAGGGAACCCATGAGCAGTTCTTC. This encodes CASSFLQGTHEQFF.

The chain couples TRBV6-1 to TRBJ2-3, with D possibly TRBD2 on 5 matching bases. The V and J ends lost 2 bases and 3 bases respectively, with 12 bases between them. CDR3 length: 15 amino acids. Germline values: CDR1 MNHNS, CDR2 SASEGT. In nucleotides, the CDR3 is TGTGCCAGCAGTGAATCGTTGAGGGCAACAGATACGCAGTATTTT. It is translated as CASSESLRATDTQYF.

This chain connects TRBV12-3 or TRBV12-4 to TRBJ2-7; D is possibly TRBD1 (6 bases). The CDR3 totals 12 residues. Trimming took 5 bases from V and 5 from J, leaving 10 bases between them. CDR3 region: CASSPRTDEQYF. CDR3 DNA: TGTGCCAGCAGTCCTCGGACAGACGAGCAGTACTTC.

This chain joins TRBV6-6 and TRBJ1-2, with D possibly matching TRBD1 (5 bases). This CDR3 has 13 residues. Trimming took off 8 bases at V and 2 bases at J, with 12 bases between the two ends. Germline values: CDR1 MNHNY, CDR2 SVGAGI (reference sequence). The CDR3 bases are TGTGCCAGCCTACGGGGGTACAACTATGGCTACACCTTC. Translating it yields CASLRGYNYGYTF.

This sequence joins TRBV28 and TRBJ2-7; D gene ambiguous. The CDR3 totals 13 residues. Germline V gene lookup returns CDR1 MDHEN and CDR2 SYDVKM. V was clipped by 2 bases and J by 6 bases, with 11 bases between them. The CDR3 region has the DNA TGTGCCAGCAGTTTAACTGGGGATCGCGAGCAGTACGTC. This sequence encodes CASSLTGDREQYV.

The J gene is TRBJ1-1, the V gene TRBV7-9, with D unresolved. Between the trimmed V and J ends, which lost 7 bases and 13 bases, there was a span of 22 bases. The CDR3 length is 13 residues. Germline loops: CDR1 SEHNR, CDR2 FQNEAQ (reference sequence). This CDR3 reads CASTDRARAGLFF. The CDR3 nucleotides are TGTGCCAGCACCGACCGAGCAAGGGCAGGTCTTTTCTTT.

This clonotype showed up many times. This sequence joins TRBV7-2 and TRBJ1-1; D is unresolved. Trimming pared 5 bases from V and 0 bases from J, leaving 7 bases between. Germline lookup yields CDR1 SGHTA and CDR2 FQGNSA. The CDR3 totals 13 residues. The CDR3 region is CASSRRMNTEAFF. The DNA for the CDR3 is TGTGCCAGCAGCCGACGGATGAACACTGAAGCTTTCTTT.

This clonotype was found a few times. The V and J genes are TRBV29-1 and TRBJ2-3; 7 bases align to TRBD1. V lost 0 bases and J lost 5; bases outside the gene matches: 11. This CDR3 contains 16 residues. The V gene's germline CDR1 is SQVTM and CDR2 ANQGSEA. The chain's CDR3 is CSVEDGLTGVGDTQYF. For the CDR3, the DNA is TGCAGCGTTGAAGATGGGCTTACAGGGGTTGGAGATACGCAGTATTTT.

This CDR3 reads CASSLSGQGGTDTQYF. The CDR3 region has the DNA TGTGCCAGCAGCTTATCGGGACAGGGGGGCACAGATACGCAGTATTTT. The gene calls are TRBV7-8 and TRBJ2-3; 11 nucleotides line up with TRBD1. J lost 1 base, V lost 2 bases, and 2 bases had no gene match. The CDR3 runs 16 residues. Germline values: CDR1 SGHVS, CDR2 FQNEAQ.

This chain connects TRBV7-4 to TRBJ1-2, with 7 bases fitting TRBD1. Germline CDR1 and CDR2: SGHVT and SQSDAQ. This CDR3 spans 16 amino acids. V dropped 6 bases and J dropped 4; count of bases not matched to a gene: 14. CDR3 loop: CASRRDKGQPGYGYTF. The CDR3 region has the DNA TGTGCCAGCAGACGGGACAAGGGACAGCCTGGCTATGGCTACACCTTC.

This clonotype has a handful of counts. The chain combines TRBV7-6 with TRBJ2-7; D gene unclear. CDR1 is SGHVS, CDR2 FNYEAQ, per germline. With 8 bases removed from V and 3 bases from J, the gap between germline ends came to 11 bases. CDR3 length: 12 residues. The CDR3: CASRLPGYEQYF. The CDR3 DNA sequence: TGTGCCAGCCGTCTCCCCGGCTACGAGCAGTACTTC.

The sample holds many counts of this clonotype. The V call is TRBV7-6, the J call TRBJ2-7, with no clear D. This CDR3 region has 15 residues. V lost 3 bases to trimming and J lost 2 bases, with 14 bases between them. CDR1 is SGHVS, CDR2 FNYEAQ, per germline. CDR3 sequence reads: CASSFPGTSAYEQYF. The CDR3 DNA follows: TGTGCCAGCAGCTTTCCCGGTACGTCAGCCTACGAGCAGTACTTC.

This clonotype appeared a single time. The chain couples TRBV11-2 to TRBJ2-5, with a weak D call TRBD2 (6 bases). With 5 bases removed from V and 4 bases from J, the gap between germline ends came to 17 bases. The germline V gene encodes CDR1 SGHAT and CDR2 FQNNGV. This CDR3 contains 15 residues. The DNA of the CDR3 is TGTGCCAGCAGCCCGAGAGGAGGGGCAGGAGAGACCCAGTACTTC. Amino acids: CASSPRGGAGETQYF. Drawing the rest from reference TRBV11-2 and TRBJ2-5, the complete variable domain is EAGVAQSPRYKIIEKRQSVAFWCNPISGHATLYWYQQILGQGPKLLIQFQNNGVVDDSQLPKDRFSAERLKGVDSTLKIQPAKLEDSAVYLCASSPRGGAGETQYFGPGTRLLVL.

Comments on this clonotype: The final CDR3 position lacks the conserved phenylalanine or tryptophan, pointing to a likely read error. This chain uses TRBV7-4 with TRBJ2-3; D ambiguous. The CDR3 sequence is 12 residues long. V was trimmed by 1 base and J by 7 bases, leaving 6 bases between them. Germline assignment: CDR1 SGHVT and CDR2 SQSDAQ. The CDR3 DNA is TGTGCCAGCAGCTTAGGGTCTTATACGCAGTATATT. Translating it yields CASSLGSYTQYI.

The table lists this clonotype with a few counts. The chain carries TRBV7-9 and TRBJ2-1, with D perhaps TRBD1 (6 bases). V was pared by 0 bases and J by 8 bases, with 20 bases between. The CDR3 loop spans 17 amino acids. From germline, CDR1 is SEHNR and CDR2 FQNEAQ (reference sequence). CDR3 in DNA: TGTGCCAGCAGCTTAGCCAGGACAGCCCCTGTTTCATATGAGCAGTTCTTC. Amino acids: CASSLARTAPVSYEQFF.

The V gene is TRBV7-6, the J gene TRBJ2-2, with 8 bases lining up with TRBD1. The CDR3 sequence is 18 residues long. V dropped 4 bases and J dropped 4; count of bases not matched to a gene: 14. Germline V lookup: CDR1 SGHVS, CDR2 FNYEAQ. The chain's CDR3 is CASSSLFGQGWGTGELFF. The CDR3 nucleotides are TGTGCCAGCAGCTCCCTCTTCGGACAGGGATGGGGCACCGGGGAGCTGTTTTTT.

V and J are TRBV7-9 and TRBJ2-5; 9 bases map to TRBD2. The CDR3 has 18 amino acids. V gave up 1 base and J gave up 2 bases; unmatched junction bases: 11. CDR1 SEHNR and CDR2 FQNEAQ come from the germline V gene (reference sequence). In DNA form, the CDR3 reads TGTGCCAGCAGCTTAGTAGGGGGGGCCACTAGCGGGCAAGAGACCCAGTACTTC. It is translated as CASSLVGGATSGQETQYF.

This clonotype was seen ten or more times. This chain connects TRBV7-8 to TRBJ2-7; 7 bases agree with TRBD1. V was pared by 5 bases and J by 2 bases, with 6 bases of the junction left unmatched. This CDR3 has 14 residues. The V gene's germline CDR1 is SGHVS and CDR2 FQNEAQ. Here the CDR3 DNA reads TGTGCCAGCAGCCTTGGACAGGCGACCTACGAGCAGTACTTC. Residues: CASSLGQATYEQYF.

The chain combines TRBV6-1 with TRBJ1-6; 9 bases fit TRBD1. The CDR3 is made up of 17 amino acids. V lost 4 bases, J lost 4 bases, and 8 bases stayed unmatched. Germline CDR1 and CDR2: MNHNS and SASEGT. Here the CDR3 DNA reads TGTGCCAGCAGTGCTCGACCGGGACAGGGTTATAATTCACCCCTCCACTTT. It encodes CASSARPGQGYNSPLHF.

The chain couples TRBV28 to TRBJ2-3, with 7 nucleotides matching TRBD1. This CDR3 is built from 13 residues. V lost 5 bases to trimming and J lost 6 bases; unmatched junction nucleotides: 5. CDR1 is MDHEN and CDR2 is SYDVKM in the germline V gene. As DNA, the CDR3 is TGTGCCAGCAGTCACAGGGGCGCCGATACGCAGTATTTT. This translates into CASSHRGADTQYF.

This clonotype was counted between two and nine times. This rearrangement joins TRBV3-1 to TRBJ1-3, with a possible D match to TRBD1 (6 bases). CDR3 length equals 15 residues. V lost 4 bases to trimming and J lost 7 bases, with 17 bases between them. Germline V lookup: CDR1 LGHDT, CDR2 YNNKEL (reference sequence). CDR3 loop: CASSPGDSGTNTIYF. The CDR3, as DNA: TGTGCCAGCAGCCCAGGGGACTCGGGGACTAACACCATATATTTT.